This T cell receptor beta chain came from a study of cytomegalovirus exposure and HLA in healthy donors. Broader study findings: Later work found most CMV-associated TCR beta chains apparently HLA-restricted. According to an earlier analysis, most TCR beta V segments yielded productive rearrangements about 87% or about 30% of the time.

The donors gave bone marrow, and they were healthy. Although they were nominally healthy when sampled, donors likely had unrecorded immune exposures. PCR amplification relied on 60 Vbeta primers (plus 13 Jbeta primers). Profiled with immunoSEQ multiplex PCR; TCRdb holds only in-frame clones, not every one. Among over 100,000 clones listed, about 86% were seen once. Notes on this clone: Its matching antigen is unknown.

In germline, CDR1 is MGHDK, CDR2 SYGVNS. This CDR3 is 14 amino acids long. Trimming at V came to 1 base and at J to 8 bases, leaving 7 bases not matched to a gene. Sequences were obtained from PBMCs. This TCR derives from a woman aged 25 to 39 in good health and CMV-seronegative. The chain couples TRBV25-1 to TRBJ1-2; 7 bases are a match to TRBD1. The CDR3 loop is CASSELGGLLGYTF. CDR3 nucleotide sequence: TGTGCCAGCAGTGAATTAGGGGGCTTACTCGGCTACACCTTC.